This TCR beta chain is drawn from a study of regulatory T cells in long-lasting Graves disease. Study outcomes and limitations: Newly diagnosed patients shared 850 to 1,000 public clonotypes; persistent patients shared approximately 2,700. Persistent disease was characterized by preferential usage of TRBV28, TRBJ1-2 and TRBJ2-5.

Researchers made TCR beta libraries by using iRepertoire HTBI primers and running Arm-PCR on CDR3 regions. TCRdb redid the calling of the multiplex PCR reads with MiXCR, one entry per CDR3 protein. The sample has some 500,000 distinct CDR3 sequences; 15% to 20% are singletons. CDR1 is SGHNT and CDR2 is YYREEE in the germline V gene (reference sequence). Trimming pared 0 bases from V and 1 base from J, leaving 10 bases between. The CDR3 runs 15 residues. The sample's time point: newly diagnosed GD, antithyroid drugs for less than 3 months. From PBMCs, RNA was extracted and then used to make the TCR library. In each case, Graves' disease was diagnosed per American Thyroid Association guidelines. Concerning this clonotype itself: Antigen specificity is unknown.

These data were also reused for a study on T cells in Graves' hyperthyroidism and ophthalmopathy.

The sample was peripheral blood mononuclear cells (PBMCs), taken at new diagnosis, from a patient treated with antithyroid drugs. V and J are TRBV5-4 and TRBJ1-1; D ambiguous. This receptor was obtained from a woman aged 35-65 years with Graves disease. As DNA, the CDR3 is TGTGCCAGCAGCTTGGATCGGGATGGGAACACTGAAGCTTTCTTT. Encoded protein: CASSLDRDGNTEAFF. The whole variable domain, remainder taken from reference TRBV5-4 and TRBJ1-1, is ETGVTQSPTHLIKTRGQQVTLRCSSQSGHNTVSWYQQALGQGPQFIFQYYREEENGRGNFPPRFSGLQFPNYSSELNVNALELDDSALYLCASSLDRDGNTEAFFGQGTRLTVV.